A single count supports the clone carrying this T cell receptor beta chain. No antigen is known for it. This record belongs to a study of shared clonotypes between healthy human individuals. General observations from the study: Enrolling few donors narrowed the genetic and exposure-history diversity that was represented.

The naive CD8 population came from CD45RO-negative cells selected for CCR7, without terminally differentiated effector memory CD45RA+ cells. This CDR3 spans 16 amino acids. CDR1 is SEHNR, CDR2 FQNEAQ, per germline (reference sequence). The V and J ends lost 4 bases and 4 bases, in that order; junction bases with no gene match: 5. Profiled with immunoSEQ multiplex PCR; TCRdb holds only in-frame clones, not every one. The repertoire holds under 850,000 clones, 90% to 95% seen once, with around 24% in the top ten. The sequence derives from a man aged 30-40 years in good health. The sample was naive CD8+ T cells sorted from blood. The chain is built from TRBV7-9 and TRBJ2-1, with 12 positions matching TRBD2. The chain's CDR3 is CASSYRTSGIYNEQFF. As DNA, the CDR3 is TGTGCCAGCAGCTACCGGACTAGCGGGATTTACAATGAGCAGTTCTTC.